This TCR beta chain was sequenced for a study of T cell responses to AZD1222 COVID-19 vaccine. Method: immunoSEQ multiplex PCR; TCRdb's copy keeps in-frame clones and lacks some. Among around 94,000 clones listed, roughly 90% were seen once. The CDR3 has 16 amino acids. J was trimmed by 5 bases and V by 5 bases; bases with no gene match: 6. The germline V gene encodes CDR1 LGHNA and CDR2 YNFKEQ. Study-wide results and limits: Spike was spanned by vaccine-associated CD4 TCRs, with dominance at 160-218 and 743-854. Only a handful of AZD1222 recipients, several in all, had baseline seropositivity.

A word on this clone: Its specificity is unknown.

V gene TRBV4-2 combines with J gene TRBJ2-3; TRBD2 agrees at 14 bases. This specimen was peripheral blood, taken on day 0 of AZD1222 vaccination. The TCR originated in an adult in good health. The chain's CDR3 is CASSSGLAGALDTQYF. The CDR3 nucleotides are TGTGCCAGCAGCTCGGGACTAGCGGGGGCCCTAGATACGCAGTATTTT.